This TCR beta chain originates from a study of Ad26.COV2.S vaccination and SARS-CoV-2 variants. The study, taken as a whole, reports: Total responses of T cells may have been underestimated by the analyses of TCR breadth and depth.

This clone was recorded only once. Its antigen is undetermined. The assay was immunoSEQ multiplex PCR, and TCRdb's table has in-frame clones only and misses some. The sample consists of 430,000 or so clones, 89% of them appearing once. As to treatment: some 20 received Ad26.COV2.S at low or high dose, single or two shots; roughly five received placebo; per-sample allocation not given. Day 63 after the first injection of vaccine or placebo was the sampling time. Trimming removed 2 bases at V and 2 bases at J, with 15 bases between. The CDR3 length is 16 residues. The germline V gene encodes CDR1 MNHEY and CDR2 SMNVEV (reference sequence).

The chain joins TRBV27 to TRBJ2-5; a weak D match, TRBD2 (5 bases). This specimen was peripheral blood, taken in a trial of Ad26.COV2.S vaccine versus placebo. The source of this sequence is a person aged 18 to 65 who received the Ad26.COV2.S COVID-19 vaccine or a placebo. CDR3 DNA: TGTGCCAGCAGTTTAAGGGTGCCGGACTCACAAGAGACCCAGTACTTC. This sequence encodes CASSLRVPDSQETQYF.